This is a list of T cell receptor beta chains from one sample in a study of T cell repertoires in cytomegalovirus infection. Antigen specificity for these receptors is unknown. TCRdb analysed the reads with MiXCR anew, one entry per CDR3 protein. This table holds some 110,000 distinct CDR3 sequences, about 31% found once. Specimen: CD8+ T cells from cultured PBMCs, collected from culture after CMV antigen stimulation. The receptors here all came from a human donor in good health (CMV status not recorded). Some clones in this sample may be carry-over from other donors' samples. CDR3s include the opening cysteine and the closing phenylalanine or tryptophan. The order of the fields is J gene, D gene, clone size, V gene, CDR3 protein, CDR3 DNA. A D gene is named only where the DNA matches it firmly. Part of the rows lack a size; the others show once, few, many or a class for expanded clones.

J gene: TRBJ1-5
D gene: .
clone size: few
V gene: TRBV6-6
CDR3 protein: CASSESGVVRGANNQPQHF
CDR3 DNA: TGTGCCAGCAGTGAGTCCGGCGTTGTGCGGGGGGCGAACAATCAGCCCCAGCATTTT

J gene: TRBJ2-6
D gene: .
clone size: many
V gene: TRBV7-6
CDR3 protein: CASSPSWDSGANVLTF
CDR3 DNA: TGTGCCAGCAGCCCCTCTTGGGACTCTGGGGCCAACGTCCTGACTTTC

J gene: TRBJ2-5
D gene: TRBD1
clone size: .
V gene: TRBV7-9
CDR3 protein: CASSERQGTVELETQYF
CDR3 DNA: TGTGCCAGCAGCGAACGACAGGGGACGGTGGAGTTGGAGACCCAGTACTTC

J gene: TRBJ1-1
D gene: .
clone size: .
V gene: TRBV20-1
CDR3 protein: CSAFSDLNTEAFF
CDR3 DNA: TGCAGTGCTTTCTCCGACCTGAACACTGAAGCTTTCTTT

J gene: TRBJ1-1
D gene: .
clone size: few
V gene: TRBV27
CDR3 protein: CASSFPGSEAFF
CDR3 DNA: TGTGCCAGCAGTTTCCCGGGCAGCGAAGCTTTCTTT

J gene: TRBJ2-3
D gene: TRBD1
clone size: .
V gene: TRBV27
CDR3 protein: CASSLTGPDTQYF
CDR3 DNA: TGTGCCAGCAGTTTGACAGGGCCAGATACGCAGTATTTT

J gene: TRBJ1-2
D gene: .
clone size: .
V gene: TRBV27
CDR3 protein: CASKFMADSNYGYTF
CDR3 DNA: TGTGCCAGCAAATTCATGGCGGATTCTAACTATGGCTACACCTTC

J gene: TRBJ1-1
D gene: TRBD1
clone size: .
V gene: TRBV7-9
CDR3 protein: CASSLAGQGGNTEAFF
CDR3 DNA: TGTGCCAGCAGCTTAGCGGGACAGGGGGGGAACACTGAAGCTTTCTTT

J gene: TRBJ2-3
D gene: TRBD2
clone size: .
V gene: TRBV6-6
CDR3 protein: CASSESTSGGVADTQYF
CDR3 DNA: TGTGCCAGCAGTGAATCGACTAGCGGGGGGGTCGCAGATACGCAGTATTTT

J gene: TRBJ1-2
D gene: TRBD1
clone size: .
V gene: TRBV12-5
CDR3 protein: CASGLARDRDIRGYTF
CDR3 DNA: TGTGCTAGTGGTTTGGCCCGGGACAGGGACATTCGTGGCTACACCTTC

J gene: TRBJ2-7
D gene: TRBD1
clone size: .
V gene: TRBV6-1
CDR3 protein: CASSEVQGAPYEQYF
CDR3 DNA: TGTGCCAGCAGTGAAGTACAGGGGGCTCCCTACGAGCAGTACTTC

J gene: TRBJ2-7
D gene: .
clone size: .
V gene: TRBV7-9
CDR3 protein: CASAYVNEQYF
CDR3 DNA: TGTGCCAGCGCATATGTGAACGAGCAGTACTTC

J gene: TRBJ1-2
D gene: .
clone size: few
V gene: TRBV19
CDR3 protein: CASIDQRSANYGYTF
CDR3 DNA: TGTGCCAGTATTGACCAAAGAAGTGCTAACTATGGCTACACCTTC

J gene: TRBJ1-5
D gene: TRBD1
clone size: .
V gene: TRBV19
CDR3 protein: CASSPGTGVRQPQHF
CDR3 DNA: TGTGCCAGTAGTCCCGGGACAGGGGTGCGGCAGCCCCAGCATTTT

J gene: TRBJ1-6
D gene: .
clone size: .
V gene: TRBV20-1
CDR3 protein: CSARAGSLNSPLHF
CDR3 DNA: TGCAGTGCTAGAGCCGGGTCCTTAAATTCACCCCTCCACTTT

J gene: TRBJ1-2
D gene: .
clone size: few
V gene: TRBV2
CDR3 protein: CARAGGPAVRNKTNYGYTF
CDR3 DNA: TGTGCCAGAGCCGGAGGCCCCGCTGTTCGAAACAAGACCAACTATGGCTACACCTTC

J gene: TRBJ2-1
D gene: .
clone size: .
V gene: TRBV19
CDR3 protein: CASGWGDYNEQFF
CDR3 DNA: TGTGCCAGCGGGTGGGGGGACTACAATGAGCAGTTCTTC

J gene: TRBJ2-7
D gene: TRBD1
clone size: .
V gene: TRBV7-2
CDR3 protein: CASSFIPTGKTYEQYF
CDR3 DNA: TGTGCCAGCAGCTTCATACCGACAGGGAAAACCTACGAGCAGTACTTC

J gene: TRBJ1-5
D gene: .
clone size: once
V gene: TRBV10-3
CDR3 protein: CAISESLGPDQPQHF
CDR3 DNA: TGTGCCATCAGTGAGTCTTTGGGTCCCGATCAGCCCCAGCATTTT

J gene: TRBJ1-6
D gene: .
clone size: .
V gene: TRBV9
CDR3 protein: CASSRQENPYNSPLHF
CDR3 DNA: TGTGCCAGCAGCCGACAGGAGAACCCCTATAATTCACCCCTCCACTTT

J gene: TRBJ1-4
D gene: .
clone size: .
V gene: TRBV4-2
CDR3 protein: CASSQEGQGREKLFF
CDR3 DNA: TGTGCCAGCAGCCAAGAGGGGCAGGGGCGGGAAAAACTGTTTTTT

J gene: TRBJ2-7
D gene: TRBD2
clone size: .
V gene: TRBV2
CDR3 protein: CASNGGLAVSSYEQYF
CDR3 DNA: TGTGCCAGCAATGGGGGACTAGCGGTGAGCTCCTACGAGCAGTACTTC

J gene: TRBJ1-1
D gene: .
clone size: few
V gene: TRBV6-1
CDR3 protein: CASSGRDPGASEAFF
CDR3 DNA: TGTGCCAGCAGTGGACGGGACCCGGGGGCGAGTGAAGCTTTCTTT

J gene: TRBJ1-2
D gene: .
clone size: .
V gene: TRBV7-9
CDR3 protein: CASSLSNSNYGYTF
CDR3 DNA: TGTGCCAGCAGCTTATCTAATTCTAACTATGGCTACACCTTC

J gene: TRBJ1-1
D gene: TRBD1
clone size: .
V gene: TRBV7-9
CDR3 protein: CASSKGGRGIGAFF
CDR3 DNA: TGTGCCAGCAGCAAGGGCGGCAGGGGGATTGGAGCTTTCTTT

J gene: TRBJ2-7
D gene: .
clone size: few
V gene: TRBV11-2
CDR3 protein: CASSLTGSSYEQYF
CDR3 DNA: TGTGCCAGCAGCTTAACAGGGTCCTCCTACGAGCAGTACTTC

J gene: TRBJ2-7
D gene: TRBD2
clone size: many
V gene: TRBV7-9
CDR3 protein: CASSGGSYEQYF
CDR3 DNA: TGTGCCAGCTCGGGGGGCTCCTACGAGCAGTACTTC

J gene: TRBJ2-2
D gene: .
clone size: .
V gene: TRBV6-5
CDR3 protein: CASSNSNTGELFF
CDR3 DNA: TGTGCCAGCAGTAACAGCAACACCGGGGAGCTGTTTTTT

J gene: TRBJ2-1
D gene: TRBD1
clone size: few
V gene: TRBV6-5
CDR3 protein: CASDRGGPYNEQFF
CDR3 DNA: TGTGCCAGCGACAGGGGGGGGCCCTACAATGAGCAGTTCTTC

J gene: TRBJ2-3
D gene: .
clone size: few
V gene: TRBV12-3/TRBV12-4
CDR3 protein: CASSLARGDRRTDTQYF
CDR3 DNA: TGTGCCAGCAGTTTAGCGCGGGGCGATCGGCGTACAGATACGCAGTATTTT

J gene: TRBJ1-3
D gene: .
clone size: .
V gene: TRBV20-1
CDR3 protein: CSARGGRDGNTIYF
CDR3 DNA: TGCAGTGCTAGAGGGGGCAGGGATGGAAACACCATATATTTT

J gene: TRBJ1-1
D gene: .
clone size: few
V gene: TRBV4-1
CDR3 protein: CASSQDGRGATEAFF
CDR3 DNA: TGCGCCAGCAGCCAAGACGGTCGCGGGGCAACTGAAGCTTTCTTT

J gene: TRBJ2-7
D gene: TRBD1
clone size: few
V gene: TRBV20-1
CDR3 protein: CSAYRDRGLQYF
CDR3 DNA: TGCAGTGCTTACCGGGACAGGGGGCTCCAGTACTTC

J gene: TRBJ2-7
D gene: .
clone size: few
V gene: TRBV10-2
CDR3 protein: CASSPPTDSSYEQYF
CDR3 DNA: TGCGCCAGCAGTCCCCCTACCGACAGCTCCTACGAGCAGTACTTC

J gene: TRBJ2-7
D gene: TRBD1
clone size: few
V gene: TRBV4-1
CDR3 protein: CASSPPNIGGQGHEQYF
CDR3 DNA: TGCGCCAGCAGCCCCCCAAACATAGGGGGACAGGGACACGAGCAGTACTTC

J gene: TRBJ2-1
D gene: TRBD2
clone size: .
V gene: TRBV6-5
CDR3 protein: CASGLAGGSNYNEQFF
CDR3 DNA: TGTGCCAGCGGACTAGCGGGGGGGTCCAACTACAATGAGCAGTTCTTC

J gene: TRBJ2-1
D gene: .
clone size: .
V gene: TRBV4-2
CDR3 protein: CASSQDTESYNEQFF
CDR3 DNA: TGTGCCAGCAGCCAAGATACAGAATCCTACAATGAGCAGTTCTTC

J gene: TRBJ2-1
D gene: TRBD2
clone size: .
V gene: TRBV6-2/TRBV6-3
CDR3 protein: CASSYVPGLGNEQFF
CDR3 DNA: TGTGCCAGCAGTTACGTACCGGGACTAGGGAATGAGCAGTTCTTC

J gene: TRBJ1-4
D gene: TRBD1
clone size: many
V gene: TRBV18
CDR3 protein: CASSPGGQILNEKLFF
CDR3 DNA: TGTGCCAGCTCACCAGGGGGACAGATACTTAATGAAAAACTGTTTTTT

J gene: TRBJ1-2
D gene: TRBD1
clone size: .
V gene: TRBV7-2
CDR3 protein: CASSPPGTGFGYTF
CDR3 DNA: TGTGCCAGCAGCCCTCCCGGGACAGGGTTTGGCTACACCTTC

J gene: TRBJ2-5
D gene: TRBD2
clone size: .
V gene: TRBV27
CDR3 protein: CASSSSGDRETQYF
CDR3 DNA: TGTGCCAGCAGTTCCAGCGGGGATCGGGAGACCCAGTACTTC

J gene: TRBJ1-1
D gene: TRBD1
clone size: many
V gene: TRBV5-1
CDR3 protein: CASSFSDGTVRKTEAFF
CDR3 DNA: TGCGCCAGCAGCTTTTCGGACGGGACAGTTCGTAAAACTGAAGCTTTCTTT

J gene: TRBJ2-1
D gene: TRBD2
clone size: few
V gene: TRBV7-2
CDR3 protein: CASSSQGLAGYNEQFF
CDR3 DNA: TGTGCCAGCAGCTCACAGGGACTAGCGGGTTACAATGAGCAGTTCTTC

J gene: TRBJ1-6
D gene: .
clone size: .
V gene: TRBV7-9
CDR3 protein: CASSLRQPGTDSPLHF
CDR3 DNA: TGTGCCAGCAGCTTAAGACAGCCGGGTACAGATTCACCCCTCCACTTT

J gene: TRBJ1-2
D gene: .
clone size: few
V gene: TRBV12-3/TRBV12-4
CDR3 protein: CASSSDSNYGYTF
CDR3 DNA: TGTGCCAGCAGTTCGGACAGCAACTATGGCTACACCTTC

J gene: TRBJ2-1
D gene: .
clone size: .
V gene: TRBV2
CDR3 protein: CASSESGAGYNEQFF
CDR3 DNA: TGTGCCAGCAGTGAATCGGGGGCGGGCTACAATGAGCAGTTCTTC